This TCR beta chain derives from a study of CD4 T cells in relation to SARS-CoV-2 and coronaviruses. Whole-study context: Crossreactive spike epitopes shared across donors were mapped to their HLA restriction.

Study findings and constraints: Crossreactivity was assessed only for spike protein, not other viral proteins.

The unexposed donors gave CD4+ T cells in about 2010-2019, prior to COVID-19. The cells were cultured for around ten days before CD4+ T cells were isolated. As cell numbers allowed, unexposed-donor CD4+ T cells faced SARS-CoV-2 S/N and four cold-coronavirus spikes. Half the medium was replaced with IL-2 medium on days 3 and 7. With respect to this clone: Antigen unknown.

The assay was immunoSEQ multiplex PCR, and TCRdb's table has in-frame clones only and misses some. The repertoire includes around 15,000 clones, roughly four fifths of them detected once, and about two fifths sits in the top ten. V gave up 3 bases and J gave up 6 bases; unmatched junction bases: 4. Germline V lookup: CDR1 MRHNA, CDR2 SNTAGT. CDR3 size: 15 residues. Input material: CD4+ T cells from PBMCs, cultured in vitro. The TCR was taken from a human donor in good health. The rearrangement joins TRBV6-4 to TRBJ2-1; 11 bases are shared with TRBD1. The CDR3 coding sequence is TGTGCCAGCAGTGAATCCGGGACAGGGGGCAATGAGCAGTTCTTC. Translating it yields CASSESGTGGNEQFF.